This TCR beta chain stems from a study of T cells in Graves' hyperthyroidism and ophthalmopathy. The investigators amplified TCR beta CDR3 regions from RNA transcripts. Researchers ran a first-round RT-PCR on the TCR CDR3 using the HTBI primer set. TCRdb used MiXCR to reprocess the multiplex PCR reads, holding one entry per CDR3 protein. Of around 390,000 distinct CDR3 sequences detected, 13% to 15% appear once; the ten largest clones hold 15% to 20%. The J segment lost 6 bases and the V segment lost 6 bases, leaving 8 bases of the junction unmatched. CDR3 length: 15 amino acids. Per the germline V gene, CDR1 is KGHDR and CDR2 is SFDVKD. This clonotype turned up a few times.

Sequencing used blood. This sequence originates from a woman in her thirties with Graves' ophthalmopathy. V gene TRBV24-1 combines with J gene TRBJ2-1, with TRBD1 matching over 9 bases. The CDR3: CATSTGTGTVNEQFF. Here the CDR3 DNA reads TGTGCCACCAGTACCGGGACAGGGACAGTCAATGAGCAGTTCTTC.